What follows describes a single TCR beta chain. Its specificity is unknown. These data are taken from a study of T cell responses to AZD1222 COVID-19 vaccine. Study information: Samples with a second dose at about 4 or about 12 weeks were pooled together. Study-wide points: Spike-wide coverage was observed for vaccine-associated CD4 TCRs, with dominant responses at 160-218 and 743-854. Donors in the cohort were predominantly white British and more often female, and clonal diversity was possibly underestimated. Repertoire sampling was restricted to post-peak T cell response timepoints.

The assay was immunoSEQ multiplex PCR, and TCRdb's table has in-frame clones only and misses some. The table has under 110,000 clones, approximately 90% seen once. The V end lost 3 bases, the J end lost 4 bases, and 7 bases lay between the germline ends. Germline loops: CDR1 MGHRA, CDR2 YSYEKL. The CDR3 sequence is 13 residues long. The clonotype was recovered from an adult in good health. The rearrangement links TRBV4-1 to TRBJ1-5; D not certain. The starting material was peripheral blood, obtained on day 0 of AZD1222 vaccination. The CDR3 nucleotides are TGCGCCAGCAGCCACGGGTCTAATCAGCCCCAGCATTTT. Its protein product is CASSHGSNQPQHF.